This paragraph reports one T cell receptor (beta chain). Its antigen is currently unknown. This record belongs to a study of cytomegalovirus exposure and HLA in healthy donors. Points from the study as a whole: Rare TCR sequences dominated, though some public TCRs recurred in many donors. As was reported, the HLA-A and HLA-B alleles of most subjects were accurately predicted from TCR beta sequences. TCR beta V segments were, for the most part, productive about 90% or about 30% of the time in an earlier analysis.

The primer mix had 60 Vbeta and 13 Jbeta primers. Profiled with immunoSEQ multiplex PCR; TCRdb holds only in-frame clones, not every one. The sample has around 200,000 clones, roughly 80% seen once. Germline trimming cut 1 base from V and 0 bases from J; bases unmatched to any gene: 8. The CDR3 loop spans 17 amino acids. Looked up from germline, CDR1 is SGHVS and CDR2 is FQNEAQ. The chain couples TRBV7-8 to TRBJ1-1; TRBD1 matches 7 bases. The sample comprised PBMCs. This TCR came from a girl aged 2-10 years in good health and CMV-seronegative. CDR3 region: CASSLVRRQGVNTEAFF. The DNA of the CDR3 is TGTGCCAGCAGCTTAGTTAGGCGCCAGGGGGTGAACACTGAAGCTTTCTTT.